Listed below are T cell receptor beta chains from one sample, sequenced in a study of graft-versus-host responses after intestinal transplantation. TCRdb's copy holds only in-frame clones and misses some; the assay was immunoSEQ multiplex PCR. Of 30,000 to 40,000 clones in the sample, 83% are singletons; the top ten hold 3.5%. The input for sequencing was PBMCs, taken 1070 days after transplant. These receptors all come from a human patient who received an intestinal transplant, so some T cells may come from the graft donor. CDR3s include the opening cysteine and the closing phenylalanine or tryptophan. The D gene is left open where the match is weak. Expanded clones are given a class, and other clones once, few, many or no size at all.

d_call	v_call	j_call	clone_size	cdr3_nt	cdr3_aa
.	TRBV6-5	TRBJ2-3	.	TGTGCCAGCAGTTACTCGCTGGGGCGGGATACGCAGTATTTT	CASSYSLGRDTQYF
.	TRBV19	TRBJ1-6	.	TGTGCCAGTAGTATTTACCCCAGGACGAGCTCCTATAATTCACCCCTCCACTTT	CASSIYPRTSSYNSPLHF
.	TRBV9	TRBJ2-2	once	TGTGCCAGCAGCGTAGATGTGGCCGGGGAGCTGTTTTTT	CASSVDVAGELFF
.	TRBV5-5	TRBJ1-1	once	TGTGCCAGCAGCCGAGCAGGGACGGGGGACACTGAAGCTTTCTTT	CASSRAGTGDTEAFF
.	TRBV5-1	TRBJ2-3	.	TGCGCCAGCAGCTTAGACCCAGCGGCAGATACGCAGTATTTT	CASSLDPAADTQYF
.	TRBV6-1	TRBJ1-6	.	TGTGCCAGCAGTCCCTGGGGCGATACGAATTCACCCCTCCACTTT	CASSPWGDTNSPLHF
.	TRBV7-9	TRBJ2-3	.	TGTGCCAGCAGCTTAGACCCCCCGGATACGCAGTATTTT	CASSLDPPDTQYF
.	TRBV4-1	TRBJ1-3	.	TGCGCCAGCAGCCAAGAAGTAGGGTACACCATATATTTT	CASSQEVGYTIYF
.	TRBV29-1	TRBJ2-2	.	TGCAGCGTTAGTGGCCGGGGTGGGGAGCTGTTTTTT	CSVSGRGGELFF
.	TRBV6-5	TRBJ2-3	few	TGTGCCAGCAGTTACGGGGTAGCCACAGATACGCAGTATTTT	CASSYGVATDTQYF
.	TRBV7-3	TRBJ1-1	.	TGTGCCAGCAGCTTAAAGCAGGGCGAACGAGCTTTCTTT	CASSLKQGERAFF
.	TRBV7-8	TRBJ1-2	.	TGTGCCAGCAGCTTAGGCGGAGGCTTCTATGGCTACACCTTC	CASSLGGGFYGYTF
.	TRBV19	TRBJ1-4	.	TGTGCCAGTAGTATTCAAGGTAGTGAAAAACTGTTTTTT	CASSIQGSEKLFF
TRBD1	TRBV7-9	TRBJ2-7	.	TGTGCCAGCAGCCCGGTACAGGGGAGCTCCTACGAGCAGTACTTC	CASSPVQGSSYEQYF
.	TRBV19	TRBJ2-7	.	TGTGCCAGTAGTATTTCGGGGCCTAGGGGCGAGCAGTACTTC	CASSISGPRGEQYF
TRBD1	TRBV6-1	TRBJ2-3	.	TGTGCCAGCAGTGAAGCCGAGGCCCGACAGGGAACAGATACGCAGTATTTT	CASSEAEARQGTDTQYF
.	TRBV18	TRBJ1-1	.	TGTGCCAGCTATCACAAAGGGGAGGTGAACACTGAAGCTTTCTTT	CASYHKGEVNTEAFF
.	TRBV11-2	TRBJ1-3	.	TGTGCCAGCAGCTTAGGCCCGGTGGGCTCTGGAAACACCATATATTTT	CASSLGPVGSGNTIYF
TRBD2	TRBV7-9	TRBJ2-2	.	TGTGCCAGCAGCGAGAGGGGACTAGCGGGGGCACGGAACACCGGGGAGCTGTTTTTT	CASSERGLAGARNTGELFF
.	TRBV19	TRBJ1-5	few	TGTGCCAGTAGTATAAGTTCGGGGGATCAGCCCCAGCATTTT	CASSISSGDQPQHF
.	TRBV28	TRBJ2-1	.	TGTGCCAGCAGTTTGGGGGACTCCTACAATGAGCAGTTCTTC	CASSLGDSYNEQFF
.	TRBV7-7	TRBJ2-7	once	TGTGCTAGCAGCTTAGCGGTTAACCCAACCTACGAGCAGTACTTC	CASSLAVNPTYEQYF
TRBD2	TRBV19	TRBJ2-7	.	TGTGCCAGTAGTATGACTAGCGGGGGATCCTACGAGCAGTACTTC	CASSMTSGGSYEQYF
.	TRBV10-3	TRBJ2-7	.	TGTGCCATCAGTGATCCTAAGTCTGGGGCGAGGGAGCAGTACTTC	CAISDPKSGAREQYF
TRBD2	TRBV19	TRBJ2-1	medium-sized	TGTGCCAGTAGTAAGGGACTAGCGGGCAATGAGCAGTTCTTC	CASSKGLAGNEQFF
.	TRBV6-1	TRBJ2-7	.	TGTGCTACGGGTCACAGCTCCTACGAGCAGTACTTC	CATGHSSYEQYF
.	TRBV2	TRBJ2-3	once	TGTGCCAGCAGTGATCTTGGAACAGATACGCAGTATTTT	CASSDLGTDTQYF
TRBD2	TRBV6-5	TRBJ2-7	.	TGTGCCAGCAGTCTACGGGGGGGGGTGAGCGAGCAGTACTTC	CASSLRGGVSEQYF
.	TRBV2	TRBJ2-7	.	TGTGCCAGCAGTGGCGGCTACGAGCAGTACTTC	CASSGGYEQYF
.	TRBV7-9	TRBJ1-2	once	TGTGCCAGCAGCTTAGCGGGGATAGAACAGGAAGCTAACTATGGCTACACCTTC	CASSLAGIEQEANYGYTF
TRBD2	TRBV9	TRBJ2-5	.	TGTGCCAGCAGCGCCCAGACCGGGACTAGCGGGGGCTCGGGAAAAGAGACCCAGTACTTC	CASSAQTGTSGGSGKETQYF
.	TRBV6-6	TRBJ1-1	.	TGTGCCAGCAGTTACCGGGAGTACACTGAAGCTTTCTTT	CASSYREYTEAFF
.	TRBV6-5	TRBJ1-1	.	TGTGCCAGCAGTTACTCTGTCGTTGAAGCTTTCTTT	CASSYSVVEAFF
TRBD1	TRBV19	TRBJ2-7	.	TGTGCCAGTAGTATCGCGGGACAGGGGGCAGCGTACGAGCAGTACTTC	CASSIAGQGAAYEQYF
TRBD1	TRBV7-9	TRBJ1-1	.	TGTGCCAGCAGCCCCGTGGGGACAGGGAGGTCGGGCACTGAAGCTTTCTTT	CASSPVGTGRSGTEAFF
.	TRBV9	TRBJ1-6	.	TGTGCCAGCAGCGTAGCTAGTAGCTCCTATAATTCACCCCTCCACTTT	CASSVASSSYNSPLHF
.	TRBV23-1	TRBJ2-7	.	TGCGCCAGCAGTCCCCCCCCGCCGGGCCCCTCATCCCGCTCCTACGAGCAGTACTTC	CASSPPPPGPSSRSYEQYF
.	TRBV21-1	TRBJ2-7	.	TGTGCCAGCAGCAAAGCGGGGGCGGTCGACGGGGAGCAGTACTTC	CASSKAGAVDGEQYF
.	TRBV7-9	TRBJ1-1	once	TGTGCCAGCAGCTTAGGTACTGAAGCTTTCTTT	CASSLGTEAFF
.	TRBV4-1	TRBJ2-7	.	TGCGCCAGCAGCCAAATAGCGGACTCGAGGGAGCAGTACTTC	CASSQIADSREQYF
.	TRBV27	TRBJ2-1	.	TGTGCCAGCACCTCCGGGACGCCCCGCAATGAGCAGTTCTTC	CASTSGTPRNEQFF
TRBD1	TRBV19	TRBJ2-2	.	TGTGCCAGTAGGGACAGGGGGAGCACCGGGGAGCTGTTTTTT	CASRDRGSTGELFF
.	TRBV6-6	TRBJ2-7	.	TGTGCCAGCCGGGGAGGACAACTCTACGAGCAGTACTTC	CASRGGQLYEQYF
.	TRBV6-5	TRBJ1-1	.	TGTGCCAGCAGTTACTCAGTGTACGACACTGAAGCTTTCTTT	CASSYSVYDTEAFF
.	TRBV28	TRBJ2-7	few	TGTGCCAGCAGTTTCCCCGGGGACGGCTACGAGCAGTACTTC	CASSFPGDGYEQYF
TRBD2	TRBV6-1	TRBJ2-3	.	TGTGCCAGCGATCGGACTAGCGGAACAGATACGCAGTATTTT	CASDRTSGTDTQYF
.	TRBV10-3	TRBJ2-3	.	TGTGCCATCAGTGAGGTGCAGGGCTTGAATACGCAGTATTTT	CAISEVQGLNTQYF
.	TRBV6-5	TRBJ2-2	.	TGTGCCAGCAGTTACTCGAGCGTTGTCGGGGAGCTGTTTTTT	CASSYSSVVGELFF